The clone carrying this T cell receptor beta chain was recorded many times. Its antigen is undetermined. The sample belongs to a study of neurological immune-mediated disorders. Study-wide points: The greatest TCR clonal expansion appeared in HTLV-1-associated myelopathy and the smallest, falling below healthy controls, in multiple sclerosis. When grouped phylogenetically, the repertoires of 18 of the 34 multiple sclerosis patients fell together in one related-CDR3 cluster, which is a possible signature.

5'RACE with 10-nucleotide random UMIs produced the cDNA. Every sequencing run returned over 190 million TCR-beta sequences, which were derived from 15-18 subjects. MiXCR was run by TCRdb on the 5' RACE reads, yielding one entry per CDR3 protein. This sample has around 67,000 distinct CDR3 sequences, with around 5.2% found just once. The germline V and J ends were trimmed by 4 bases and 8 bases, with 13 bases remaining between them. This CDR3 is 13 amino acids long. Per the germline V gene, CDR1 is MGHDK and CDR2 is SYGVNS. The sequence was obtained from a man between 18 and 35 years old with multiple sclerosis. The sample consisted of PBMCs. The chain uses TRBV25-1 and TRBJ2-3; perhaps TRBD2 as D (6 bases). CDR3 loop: CASSGSGTGTQYF. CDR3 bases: TGTGCCAGCAGTGGTAGCGGAACGGGTACGCAGTATTTT. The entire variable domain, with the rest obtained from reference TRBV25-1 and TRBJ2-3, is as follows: EADIYQTPRYLVIGTGKKITLECSQTMGHDKMYWYQQDPGMELHLIHYSYGVNSTEKGDLSSESTVSRIRTEHFPLTLESARPSHTSQYLCASSGSGTGTQYFGPGTRLTVL.